The rows below give T cell receptor beta chains drawn from one sample of a study of blood T cell repertoires in COVID-19. Sequenced by immunoSEQ multiplex PCR; TCRdb stores in-frame clones only, minus some. Of some 310,000 clones in the sample, approximately 87% were seen once. Sequencing input: peripheral blood. The receptors were sampled from a woman aged 30 to 39 with COVID-19, enrolled during active disease. The CDR3 runs from the conserved cysteine through the conserved F or W. Each record gives: V gene, J gene, D gene, CDR3 protein. A D gene is named only where the DNA matches it firmly.

V: TRBV6-6; J: TRBJ1-3; D: TRBD1; CDR3: CASSPVATGPSGNTIYF
V: TRBV24-1; J: TRBJ2-1; D: TRBD2; CDR3: CATSDSGRPPYNEQFF
V: TRBV9; J: TRBJ2-6; D: NA; CDR3: CASSVTSQGFSGANVLTF
V: TRBV12-3/TRBV12-4; J: TRBJ1-5; D: NA; CDR3: CASSPGGGQPQHF
V: TRBV5-1; J: TRBJ2-3; D: NA; CDR3: CASSLDGLTDTQYF
V: TRBV20-1; J: TRBJ2-7; D: NA; CDR3: CSASRQGYEQYF
V: TRBV30; J: TRBJ1-2; D: NA; CDR3: CAWSQPGNMGGYTF
V: TRBV7-2; J: TRBJ1-2; D: TRBD1; CDR3: CASSLDRNDYGYTF
V: TRBV12-5; J: TRBJ1-5; D: NA; CDR3: CASLERDTQPQHF
V: TRBV2; J: TRBJ1-2; D: TRBD1; CDR3: CASRGLTSGQGAAWSNYGYTF
V: TRBV7-8; J: TRBJ1-5; D: NA; CDR3: CASSLEDSPNQPQHF